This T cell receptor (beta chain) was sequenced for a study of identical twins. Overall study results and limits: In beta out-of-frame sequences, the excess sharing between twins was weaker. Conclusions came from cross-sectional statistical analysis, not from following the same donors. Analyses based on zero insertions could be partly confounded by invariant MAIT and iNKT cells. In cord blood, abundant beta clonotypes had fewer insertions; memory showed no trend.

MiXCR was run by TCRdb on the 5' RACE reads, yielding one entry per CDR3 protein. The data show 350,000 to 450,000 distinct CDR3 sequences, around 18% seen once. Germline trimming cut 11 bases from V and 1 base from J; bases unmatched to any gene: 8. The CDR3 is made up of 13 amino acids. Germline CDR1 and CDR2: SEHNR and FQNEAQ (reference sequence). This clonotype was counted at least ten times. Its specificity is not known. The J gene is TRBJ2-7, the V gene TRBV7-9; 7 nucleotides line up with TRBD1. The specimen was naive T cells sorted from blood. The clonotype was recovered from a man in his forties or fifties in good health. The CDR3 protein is CASDRAGSYEQYF. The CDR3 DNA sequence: TGTGCCTCCGACAGGGCGGGTTCCTACGAGCAGTACTTC.